The 3 T cell receptor beta chains below were found in one sample sequenced in a study of blood T cell repertoires in COVID-19. Produced via immunoSEQ multiplex PCR; TCRdb's table is partial and in-frame only. The table has 250,000 or so clones, around 88% seen once. The sample was peripheral blood. The receptor source for this set is an elderly man with acute or convalescent COVID-19.

V usage is TRBV5-6 and J usage is TRBJ2-7; D remains ambiguous. The CDR3 runs 11 residues. CDR1 and CDR2 from the germline V gene are SGHDT and YYEEEE. Between the trimmed V and J ends, which lost 3 bases and 4 bases, there was a span of 5 bases. The CDR3 protein is CASSYNYEQYF. In nucleotides, the CDR3 is TGTGCCAGCAGCTACAATTACGAGCAGTACTTC.

The V and J genes are TRBV5-1 and TRBJ1-2, with D possibly being TRBD1 (6 bases). Germline lookup yields CDR1 SGHRS and CDR2 YFSETQ. This CDR3 comprises 14 residues. The ends were cut back, 4 bases at V and 6 bases at J, with 16 bases in the middle. CDR3 coding DNA: TGCGCCAGCAGCAGACAGGACTGGGAAGATGGCTACACCTTC. Translating it yields CASSRQDWEDGYTF.

The rearrangement links TRBV9 to TRBJ2-2; 10 nucleotides match TRBD1. Trimming cost V 0 bases and J 5 bases; bases outside gene matches: 4. Germline loops: CDR1 SGDLS, CDR2 YYNGEE. CDR3 length equals 16 residues. CDR3: CASSVEGTGVTGELFF. Written as DNA, the CDR3 is TGTGCCAGCAGCGTAGAAGGGACAGGGGTTACCGGGGAGCTGTTTTTT. Full variable domain (remainder filled in from reference TRBV9 and TRBJ2-2): DSGVTQTPKHLITATGQRVTLRCSPRSGDLSVYWYQQSLDQGLQFLIQYYNGEERAKGNILERFSAQQFPDLHSELNLSSLELGDSALYFCASSVEGTGVTGELFFGEGSRLTVL.